This T cell receptor beta chain was sequenced in a study of T cell responses to AZD1222 COVID-19 vaccine. Germline loops: CDR1 LNHNV, CDR2 YYDKDF (reference sequence). This CDR3 has 14 residues. The V segment lost 9 bases and the J segment 7 bases; nucleotides outside the gene matches: 11. Points on this clone: Its target is not known.

Clones were read by immunoSEQ multiplex PCR, and TCRdb kept only the in-frame ones, dropping some. The table lists over 100,000 clones, roughly 80% of them singletons. Study observations and caveats: Only five to seven AZD1222 recipients were seropositive at baseline.

The input for sequencing was peripheral blood, taken on day 0 of AZD1222 vaccination. The TCR was taken from an adult in good health. The rearrangement links TRBV15 to TRBJ2-1, with TRBD2 matching 8 bases. CDR3 protein: CATSSGVGRNEQFF. CDR3 DNA sequence: TGTGCCACTAGTAGCGGGGTGGGAAGGAATGAGCAGTTCTTC.